This entry lists 15 T cell receptor beta chains sequenced from one sample in a study of CD8 T cells in Susac syndrome. RNA totalling about 0.45 to 1 ug underwent reverse transcription with random hexamers. MiXCR, applied by TCRdb to the immunoSEQ multiplex PCR reads, yields one record per CDR3 protein. The sample contains 100,000 to 150,000 distinct CDR3 sequences, roughly 94% of which appear only once. Sample: CD8+ T cells from PBMCs. These receptor sequences come from a human donor with Susac syndrome.

The chain combines TRBV11-2 with TRBJ1-1; D call uncertain. Germline CDR1 and CDR2: SGHAT and FQNNGV. V was pared by 7 bases and J by 3 bases, with 12 bases between. The CDR3 covers 13 residues. Here the CDR3 DNA reads TGTGCCAGCACCCGGCCTGGGGACACTGAAGCTTTCTTT. Its protein product is CASTRPGDTEAFF.

V is TRBV4-1 and J is TRBJ2-1; 10 nucleotides line up with TRBD2. Germline values: CDR1 MGHRA, CDR2 YSYEKL. The CDR3 is made up of 15 amino acids. After removal of 4 bases from V and 8 bases from J, the junction contained 8 bases not matched to a gene. Here the CDR3 reads CASSLERGGGDEQFF. The CDR3 nucleotides read TGCGCCAGCAGCCTGGAGCGGGGGGGCGGGGATGAGCAGTTCTTC.

The V call is TRBV4-2, the J call TRBJ2-3; TRBD1 aligns across 8 bases. Looked up from germline, CDR1 is LGHNA and CDR2 is YNFKEQ. The length of the CDR3 is 15 residues. The ends lost 3 bases at V and 5 bases at J; junction bases unmatched: 7. The CDR3: CASSQEGQGGDTQYF. CDR3 bases: TGTGCCAGCAGCCAGGAAGGACAGGGAGGAGATACGCAGTATTTT.

The chain joins TRBV29-1 to TRBJ1-2; TRBD1 matches at 10 bases. Germline V gene data show CDR1 as SQVTM and CDR2 as ANQGSEA. V was pared by 6 bases and J by 2 bases, with 6 bases of the junction left unmatched. CDR3 size: 14 residues. The CDR3: CSVQGQGGNYGYTF. CDR3 bases: TGCAGCGTGCAAGGACAGGGGGGGAACTATGGCTACACCTTC.

This clonotype was observed a single time. The chain is built from TRBV9 and TRBJ2-7; D remains unclear. Germline CDR1 reads SGDLS; CDR2 reads YYNGEE. The V and J ends lost 2 bases and 0 bases respectively, with 15 bases between them. The CDR3 length is 16 residues. CDR3 amino acids: CASSVDGSPFSYEQYF. CDR3 nucleotides: TGTGCCAGCAGCGTTGATGGGTCCCCCTTCTCCTACGAGCAGTACTTC.

The chain couples TRBV29-1 to TRBJ2-5; unclear D gene. Trimming pared 5 bases from V and 5 bases from J, leaving 12 bases between. This CDR3 is 12 amino acids long. The V gene's germline CDR1 is SQVTM and CDR2 ANQGSEA. The CDR3 region is CSVLQKRETQYF. In nucleotides, the CDR3 is TGCAGCGTTCTACAAAAGCGCGAGACCCAGTACTTC.

The rearrangement uses TRBV9 and TRBJ2-7; perhaps TRBD2 as D (7 bases). CDR1 and CDR2 from the germline V gene are SGDLS and YYNGEE. V lost 1 base and J 0 bases, leaving 11 bases between the germline ends. The length of the CDR3 is 15 residues. The CDR3 DNA reads TGTGCCAGCAGCGTATACGGGGGGCCCTCCTACGAGCAGTACTTC. Residues: CASSVYGGPSYEQYF.

V and J are TRBV20-1 and TRBJ2-7; 7 bases are a match to TRBD2. CDR1 and CDR2 from the germline V gene are DFQATT and SNEGSKA (reference sequence). J lost 2 bases, V lost 4 bases, and 8 bases had no gene match. CDR3 length: 14 amino acids. CDR3 DNA sequence: TGCAGTGCTATAACGCCTAGCGGTACCTACGAGCAGTACTTC. Its translation is CSAITPSGTYEQYF.

The V and J genes are TRBV12-3 or TRBV12-4 and TRBJ2-5, with 12 positions matching TRBD2. The CDR3 sequence is 14 residues long. Trimming at V came to 1 base and at J to 12 bases, leaving 6 bases not matched to a gene. CDR3 DNA sequence: TGTGCCAGCAGTTTAGAACTAGCGGGGGGTTCCAAGTACTTC. Translated: CASSLELAGGSKYF.

The chain links TRBV3-1 to TRBJ2-1; TRBD2 matches 8 bases. The germline V gene encodes CDR1 LGHDT and CDR2 YNNKEL (reference sequence). V dropped 8 bases and J dropped 7; count of bases not matched to a gene: 7. This CDR3 has 13 residues. The CDR3 loop is CASLGGGWNEQFF. The CDR3 DNA follows: TGTGCCAGCCTCGGGGGGGGCTGGAATGAGCAGTTCTTC.

The chain couples TRBV29-1 to TRBJ1-1; TRBD1 is a possible D gene (5 bases). V dropped 4 bases and J dropped 8 bases, with 17 bases sitting between them. The CDR3 is made up of 13 amino acids. Germline CDR1 reads SQVTM; CDR2 reads ANQGSEA. The CDR3 protein is CSVGYGAEAEAFF. In nucleotides, the CDR3 is TGCAGCGTTGGGTACGGGGCGGAGGCCGAAGCTTTCTTT.

The CDR3 spells CASSHGQGARETQYF. Here the CDR3 DNA reads TGTGCCAGCAGTCATGGACAGGGGGCTCGGGAGACCCAGTACTTC. V usage is TRBV2 and J usage is TRBJ2-5, with TRBD1 matching 11 bases. The CDR3 sequence is 15 residues long. Trimming took 5 bases from V and 5 from J; bases not matched to a gene: 7. Germline CDR1 is SNHLY and CDR2 is FYNNEI.

The CDR3, as DNA: TGTGCCAGCAGTGCTGGGACTAGCGGGGGGATGAGCTCCTACAATGAGCAGTTCTTC. Its translation is CASSAGTSGGMSSYNEQFF. V and J are TRBV25-1 and TRBJ2-1; TRBD2 agrees at 15 bases. The germline gives CDR1 MGHDK, CDR2 SYGVNS. The CDR3 has 19 amino acids. The junction had 7 bases not matched to a gene; V was cut back by 4 bases and J by 0 bases.

The CDR3 nucleotides read TGCAGCGTTGAAGCAGACACCGGGGAGCTGTTTTTT. Amino acids: CSVEADTGELFF. The V call is TRBV29-1, the J call TRBJ2-2; no clear D gene. The CDR3 sequence is 12 residues long. The ends were cut back, 1 base at V and 3 bases at J, with 3 bases in the middle. From germline, CDR1 is SQVTM and CDR2 ANQGSEA.

As for this clonotype: One end of the junction does not line up with germline, which may come from a read error. The chain is built from TRBV10-3 and TRBJ2-6, with D maybe TRBD1 (5 bases). This CDR3 is 14 amino acids long. The V gene's germline CDR1 is ENHRY and CDR2 SYGVKD. The CDR3 nucleotides read TGTGCCATCAGTGCGCACCCTGGGGCCAACGTCCTGATTTTC. It codes for CAISAHPGANVLIF.